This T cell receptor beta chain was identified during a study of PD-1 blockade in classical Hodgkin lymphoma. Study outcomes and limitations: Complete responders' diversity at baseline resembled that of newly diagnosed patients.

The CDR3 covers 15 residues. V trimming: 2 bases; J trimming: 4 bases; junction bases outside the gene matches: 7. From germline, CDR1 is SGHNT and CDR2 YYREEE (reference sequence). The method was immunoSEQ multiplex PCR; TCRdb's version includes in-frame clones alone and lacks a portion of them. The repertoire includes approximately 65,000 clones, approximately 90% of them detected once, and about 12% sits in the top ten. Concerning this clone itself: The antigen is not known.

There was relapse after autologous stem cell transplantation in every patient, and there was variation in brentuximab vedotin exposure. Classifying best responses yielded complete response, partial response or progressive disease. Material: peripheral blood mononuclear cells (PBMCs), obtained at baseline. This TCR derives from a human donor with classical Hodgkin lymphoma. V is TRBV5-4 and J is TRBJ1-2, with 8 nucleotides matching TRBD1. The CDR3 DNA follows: TGTGCCAGCAGCTTCCAGGGGGCCTTACCCTATGGCTACACCTTC. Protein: CASSFQGALPYGYTF.